This T cell receptor beta chain was captured by sequencing in a study of graft-versus-host responses after intestinal transplantation. Study at large: Among the recipients, all got anti-thymocyte globulin induction and then tacrolimus and steroids for around 3 years. The study, taken as a whole, reports: GvH clone levels peaked in circulation, and this peak was associated with early post-transplant HvG declines. Patients with graft-donor T cell macrochimerism had high graft-versus-host to host-versus-graft clonal ratios in allografts.

Data came from immunoSEQ multiplex PCR; TCRdb stores just in-frame clones and leaves some out. The sample lists just under 65,000 clones; 90% to 95% were seen once. The table lists this clone with a few counts. Its specificity is unknown. There are 12 residues in the CDR3. CDR1 is SQVTM and CDR2 is ANQGSEA in the germline V gene. Trimming cost V 4 bases and J 5 bases, with 11 bases left between them. The receptor's source is a human donor who was the organ donor for an intestinal transplant. The material was unstimulated CD8+ T cells sorted from spleen or lymph node cells, obtained before transplant. V and J are TRBV29-1 and TRBJ1-1, with D hard to call. CDR3 sequence reads: CSVALLWTEAFF. The CDR3 DNA reads as TGCAGCGTTGCGTTACTGTGGACTGAAGCTTTCTTT.